Each of the 3 T cell receptor beta chains below was sequenced from the same sample in a study of shared clonotypes between healthy human individuals. Sequencing was performed with immunoSEQ multiplex PCR; in TCRdb, only in-frame clones are kept and a portion is missing. Of millions of clones in the sample, just over 90% are singletons; the top ten hold more than 0.12%. The sample consisted of naive CD4+ T cells sorted from blood. The subset: CD45RA+ positively selected. The origin of the receptors is a man younger than 30 in good health.

The chain is built from TRBV11-2 and TRBJ1-1; no clear D gene. Trimming removed 4 bases from V and 0 bases from J, with 21 bases in between. CDR3 length equals 18 residues. Germline assignment: CDR1 SGHAT and CDR2 FQNNGV. The CDR3: CASSSAGWADRLNTEAFF. CDR3 bases: TGTGCCAGCAGCTCCGCGGGGTGGGCAGATAGACTGAACACTGAAGCTTTCTTT.

Turning to this clone: Other DNA sequences in the same sample also yield this CDR3. The chain employs TRBV5-5 and TRBJ2-7, with 9 positions matching TRBD2. Germline lookup yields CDR1 SGHKS and CDR2 YYEKEE (reference sequence). The length of the CDR3 is 16 residues. The V and J ends lost 0 bases and 4 bases, in that order; junction bases with no gene match: 8. CDR3 coding DNA: TGTGCCAGCAGCTTGGGGCTAGCGGGGTCCTCTTACGAGCAGTACTTC. Translating it yields CASSLGLAGSSYEQYF.

CDR3 region: CASSLVGGQTMETQYF. The CDR3, as DNA: TGTGCCAGCAGCTTAGTAGGGGGACAGACGATGGAGACCCAGTACTTC. The genes are TRBV11-2 and TRBJ2-5, with 7 bases that match TRBD1. The germline V gene has CDR1 SGHAT and CDR2 FQNNGV. With 1 base clipped from V and 5 bases from J, the junction kept 10 bases outside the gene matches. The CDR3 loop spans 16 amino acids.